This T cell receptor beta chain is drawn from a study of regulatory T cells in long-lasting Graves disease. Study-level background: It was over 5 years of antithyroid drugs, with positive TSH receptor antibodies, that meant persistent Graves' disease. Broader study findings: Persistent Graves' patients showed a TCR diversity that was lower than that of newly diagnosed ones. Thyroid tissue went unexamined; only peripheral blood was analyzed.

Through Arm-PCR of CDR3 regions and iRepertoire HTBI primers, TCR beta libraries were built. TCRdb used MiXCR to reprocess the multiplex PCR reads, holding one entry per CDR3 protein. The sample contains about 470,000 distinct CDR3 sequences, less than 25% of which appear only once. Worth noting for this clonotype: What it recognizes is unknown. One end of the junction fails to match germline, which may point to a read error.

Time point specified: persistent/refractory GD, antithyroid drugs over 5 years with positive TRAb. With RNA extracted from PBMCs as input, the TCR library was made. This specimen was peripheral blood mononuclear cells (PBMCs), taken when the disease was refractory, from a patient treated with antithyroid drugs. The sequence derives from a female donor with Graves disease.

Here the CDR3 reads CASSQVGAKSHEQCF. The CDR3 bases are TGTGCCAGCAGCCAAGTCGGCGCAAAGAGCCACGAGCAGTGCTTC. V usage is TRBV3-1 and J usage is TRBJ2-7; D is unclear. This CDR3 contains 15 residues. The V gene's germline CDR1 is LGHDT and CDR2 YNNKEL (reference sequence).